The T cell receptor (beta chain) described here comes from a study of blood T cells in healthy people across ages. Combining a sample-barcoded 5' primer with a J-beta primer mix, a second PCR ran for 7 to 11 cycles. TCRdb passed the 5' RACE reads through MiXCR, listing each CDR3 protein once. The sample shows 720,000 or so distinct CDR3 sequences, 35% to 50% of them seen only once. This sequence originates from a man older than 75 in good health. Sequencing was carried out using blood.

CDR3 DNA: TGTGCCAGCAGTTATCGACAGTTGAACACTGAAGCTTTCTTT. It is translated as CASSYRQLNTEAFF. The chain is built from TRBV6-2 or TRBV6-3 and TRBJ1-1; D possibly corresponds to TRBD1 (5 bases). Trimming took off 3 bases at V and 0 bases at J, with 8 bases between the two ends. This CDR3 is built from 14 residues. Germline-derived CDR1 and CDR2 are MNHEY and SVGEGT.